These 14 T cell receptor beta chains originate from one sample sequenced in a study of cytomegalovirus exposure and HLA in healthy donors. Assay: immunoSEQ multiplex PCR; the TCRdb copy retains only in-frame clones and omits some. The data show about 130,000 clones, with around 94% seen just once and under 1.5% held by the top ten. Sequenced: PBMCs. These receptors were obtained from a young woman in good health and CMV-seronegative.

The rearrangement joins TRBV2 to TRBJ2-7; TRBD1 aligns across 9 bases. Germline values: CDR1 SNHLY, CDR2 FYNNEI. The CDR3 sequence is 14 residues long. J lost 6 bases, V lost 5 bases, and 8 bases had no gene match. CDR3 sequence (DNA): TGTGCCAGCAGTTCGGGACAGGGATTAGGCGAGCAGTACTTC. Amino acid sequence: CASSSGQGLGEQYF.

The chain carries TRBV2 and TRBJ2-7, with 9 bases matching TRBD2. The CDR3 is made up of 14 amino acids. After removal of 7 bases from V and 3 bases from J, the junction contained 7 bases not matched to a gene. Germline V gene data show CDR1 as SNHLY and CDR2 as FYNNEI. The CDR3 region is CASMVAGGSYEQYF. The CDR3 coding sequence is TGTGCCAGCATGGTGGCGGGGGGGAGCTACGAGCAGTACTTC.

This rearrangement joins TRBV7-3 to TRBJ2-1; TRBD2 matches 14 bases. CDR1 SGHTA and CDR2 FQGTGA come from the germline V gene. V shed 6 bases, J shed 8 bases, and the junction held 9 bases outside the gene matches. There are 16 residues in the CDR3. This chain's CDR3 is CASSLRLAGGSDEQFF. The CDR3 region has the DNA TGTGCCAGCAGTCTCAGACTAGCGGGAGGGTCGGATGAGCAGTTCTTC. Drawing the rest from reference TRBV7-3 and TRBJ2-1, the complete variable domain is GAGVSQTPSNKVTEKGKYVELRCDPISGHTALYWYRQSLGQGPEFLIYFQGTGAADDSGLPNDRFFAVRPEGSVSTLKIQRTERGDSAVYLCASSLRLAGGSDEQFFGPGTRLTVL.

The chain links TRBV9 to TRBJ2-3; 12 positions match TRBD2. The V segment lost 2 bases and the J segment 5 bases; nucleotides outside the gene matches: 9. The length of the CDR3 is 17 residues. Germline V CDR1 and CDR2: SGDLS, YYNGEE. CDR3 sequence reads: CASSVGRLAGVIDTQYF. CDR3 DNA sequence: TGTGCCAGCAGCGTGGGGAGACTAGCGGGAGTTATAGATACGCAGTATTTT.

The chain recombines TRBV7-2 with TRBJ2-7; 16 nucleotides agree with TRBD2. CDR3 length equals 16 residues. Unmatched junction bases numbered 8, after V lost 5 bases and J lost 7 bases. CDR1 SGHTA and CDR2 FQGNSA come from the germline V gene. Written as DNA, the CDR3 is TGTGCCAGCAGCCAGGGGACTAGCGGGAGGGCCGAAGAGCAGTACTTC. Protein: CASSQGTSGRAEEQYF.

CDR3 sequence: CASSSGHPLEAPTDTQYF. For the CDR3, the DNA is TGTGCCAGCAGCTCTGGCCACCCACTAGAGGCCCCCACAGATACGCAGTATTTT. The rearrangement uses TRBV13 and TRBJ2-3, with D tentatively TRBD2 (5 bases). Germline V gene data show CDR1 as PRHDT and CDR2 as FYEKMQ (reference sequence). This CDR3 is built from 18 residues. Trimming left V 4 bases short and J 2 bases short, with 22 bases between.

This rearrangement joins TRBV19 to TRBJ1-4; D is uncertain. Trimming cost V 3 bases and J 4 bases, with 12 bases left between them. The germline CDR1 and CDR2 sequences are LNHDA and SQIVND (reference sequence). The CDR3 spans 15 residues. The CDR3 spells CASSMSVRNNEKLFF. The CDR3 DNA is TGTGCCAGTAGTATGTCTGTCAGGAATAATGAAAAACTGTTTTTT.

The V and J genes are TRBV6-1 and TRBJ2-4; 14 bases fit TRBD2. Germline CDR1 MNHNS, CDR2 SASEGT. The trim removed 3 bases at V and 8 bases at J, leaving 18 bases unmatched. The CDR3 length is 20 residues. CDR3 protein: CASSDGTSGSFRFVVDIQYF. The CDR3 coding sequence is TGTGCCAGCAGTGATGGGACTAGCGGGAGTTTTCGGTTCGTCGTTGACATTCAGTACTTC.

The rearrangement links TRBV5-1 to TRBJ2-1; TRBD2 matches at 11 bases. The ends lost 0 bases at V and 4 bases at J; junction bases unmatched: 9. The germline V gene has CDR1 SGHRS and CDR2 YFSETQ. The CDR3 is 18 residues long. For the CDR3, the DNA is TGCGCCAGCAGCTTGGAGGTAGCGGGGGGGCCCGGATACAATGAGCAGTTCTTC. Its translation is CASSLEVAGGPGYNEQFF. Full variable domain (outside the CDR3, taken from reference TRBV5-1 and TRBJ2-1): KAGVTQTPRYLIKTRGQQVTLSCSPISGHRSVSWYQQTPGQGLQFLFEYFSETQRNKGNFPGRFSGRQFSNSRSEMNVSTLELGDSALYLCASSLEVAGGPGYNEQFFGPGTRLTVL.

This chain links TRBV12-5 with TRBJ2-7, with 9 positions matching TRBD1. Trimming removed 2 bases from V and 3 bases from J; junction bases left unmatched: 8. Per germline, CDR1 LGHNT and CDR2 FRNRAP. There are 16 residues in the CDR3. The chain's CDR3 is CASGLSPGTGIYEQYF. CDR3 coding DNA: TGTGCTAGTGGTTTGTCACCCGGGACAGGGATCTACGAGCAGTACTTC.

The chain links TRBV14 to TRBJ1-1; possibly TRBD1 for D (5 bases). The germline V and J ends were trimmed by 2 bases and 3 bases, with 10 bases remaining between them. Germline V gives CDR1 SGHDN, CDR2 FVKESK. This CDR3 is built from 14 residues. Here the CDR3 reads CASSQSRADTEAFF. The CDR3 DNA is TGTGCCAGCAGCCAATCCAGGGCGGACACTGAAGCTTTCTTT.

This clone was counted a single time. Other DNA sequences in the same sample also yield this CDR3. The chain recombines TRBV28 with TRBJ2-3, with D uncertain. The CDR3 is made up of 12 amino acids. Deletions cut 6 bases from V and 1 base from J, with 5 bases between. From germline, CDR1 is MDHEN and CDR2 SYDVKM. The CDR3 coding sequence is TGTGCCAGCAGGTATGGCACAGATACGCAGTATTTT. This sequence encodes CASRYGTDTQYF.

This chain links TRBV7-2 with TRBJ2-7; the D gene is possibly TRBD2 (5 bases). V lost 2 bases and J 2 bases, leaving 13 bases between the germline ends. Looked up from germline, CDR1 is SGHTA and CDR2 is FQGNSA. The length of the CDR3 is 15 residues. The CDR3 here is CASSLRSERPYEQYF. CDR3 in DNA: TGTGCCAGCAGCTTAAGGTCGGAGCGGCCCTACGAGCAGTACTTC.

This chain joins TRBV28 and TRBJ2-7; 9 positions agree with TRBD1. Looked up from germline, CDR1 is MDHEN and CDR2 is SYDVKM. The CDR3 covers 18 residues. V gave up 6 bases and J gave up 2 bases; unmatched junction bases: 17. CDR3 loop: CASSTSRTGVRAPYEQYF. In DNA form, the CDR3 reads TGTGCCAGCAGCACCTCAAGGACAGGGGTGAGGGCACCCTACGAGCAGTACTTC.